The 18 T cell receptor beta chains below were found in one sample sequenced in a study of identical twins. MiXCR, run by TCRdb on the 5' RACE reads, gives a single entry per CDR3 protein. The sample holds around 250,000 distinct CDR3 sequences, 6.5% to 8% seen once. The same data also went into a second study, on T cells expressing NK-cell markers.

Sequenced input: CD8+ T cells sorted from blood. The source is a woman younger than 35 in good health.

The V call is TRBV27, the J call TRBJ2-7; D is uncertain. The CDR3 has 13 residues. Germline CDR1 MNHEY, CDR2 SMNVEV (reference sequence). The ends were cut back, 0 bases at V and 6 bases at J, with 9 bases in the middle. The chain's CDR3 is CASSLSGRFEQYF. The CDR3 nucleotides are TGTGCCAGCAGTTTATCCGGACGTTTCGAGCAGTACTTC.

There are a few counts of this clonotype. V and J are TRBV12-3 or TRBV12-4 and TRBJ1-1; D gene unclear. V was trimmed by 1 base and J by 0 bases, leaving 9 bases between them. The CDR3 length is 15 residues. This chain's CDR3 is CASSLVADMNTEAFF. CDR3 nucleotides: TGTGCCAGCAGTTTAGTGGCGGATATGAACACTGAAGCTTTCTTT.

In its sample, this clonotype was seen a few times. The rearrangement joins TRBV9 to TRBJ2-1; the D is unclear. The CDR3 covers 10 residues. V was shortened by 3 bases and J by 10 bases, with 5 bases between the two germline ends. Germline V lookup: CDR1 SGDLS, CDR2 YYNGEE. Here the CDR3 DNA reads TGTGCCAGCAGCGGACAAGAGCAGTTCTTC. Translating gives CASSGQEQFF.

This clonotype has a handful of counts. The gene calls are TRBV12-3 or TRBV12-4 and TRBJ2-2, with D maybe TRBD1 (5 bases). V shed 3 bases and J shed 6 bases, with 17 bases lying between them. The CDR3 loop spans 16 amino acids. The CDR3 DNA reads TGTGCCAGCAGTTTGGTCTCAAAGGCCAGGGCCGGGGAGCTGTTTTTT. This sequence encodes CASSLVSKARAGELFF.

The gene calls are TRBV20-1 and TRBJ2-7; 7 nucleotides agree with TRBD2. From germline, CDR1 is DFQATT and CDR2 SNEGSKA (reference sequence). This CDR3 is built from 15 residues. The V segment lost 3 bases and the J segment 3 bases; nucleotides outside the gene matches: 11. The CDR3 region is CSARGPWEGHYEQYF. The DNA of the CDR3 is TGCAGTGCTAGGGGGCCGTGGGAGGGCCACTACGAGCAGTACTTC.

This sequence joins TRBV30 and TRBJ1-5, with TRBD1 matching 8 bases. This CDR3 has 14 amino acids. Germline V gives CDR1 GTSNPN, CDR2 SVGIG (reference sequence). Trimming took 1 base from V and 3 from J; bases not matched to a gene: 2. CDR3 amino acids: CAWSDRGVNQPQHF. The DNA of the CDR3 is TGTGCCTGGAGTGACAGGGGGGTCAATCAGCCCCAGCATTTT. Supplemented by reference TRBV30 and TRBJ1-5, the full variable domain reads SQTIHQWPATLVQPVGSPLSLECTVEGTSNPNLYWYRQAAGRGLQLLFYSVGIGQISSEVPQNLSASRPQDRQFILSSKKLLLSDSGFYLCAWSDRGVNQPQHFGDGTRLSIL.

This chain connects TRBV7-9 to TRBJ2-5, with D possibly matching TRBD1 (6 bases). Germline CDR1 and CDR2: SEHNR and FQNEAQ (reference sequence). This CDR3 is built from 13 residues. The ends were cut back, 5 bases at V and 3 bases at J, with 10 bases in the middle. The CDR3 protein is CASSRDIEETQYF. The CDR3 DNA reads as TGTGCCAGCAGCCGGGACATTGAAGAGACCCAGTACTTC. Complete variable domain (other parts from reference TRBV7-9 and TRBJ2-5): DTGVSQNPRHKITKRGQNVTFRCDPISEHNRLYWYRQTLGQGPEFLTYFQNEAQLEKSRLLSDRFSAERPKGSFSTLEIQRTEQGDSAMYLCASSRDIEETQYFGPGTRLLVL.

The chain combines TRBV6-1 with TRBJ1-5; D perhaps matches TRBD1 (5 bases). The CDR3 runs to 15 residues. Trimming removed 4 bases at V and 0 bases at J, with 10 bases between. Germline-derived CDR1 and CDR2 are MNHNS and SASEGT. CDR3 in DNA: TGTGCCAGCAGTGCCCGACAGTCTAGCAATCAGCCCCAGCATTTT. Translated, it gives CASSARQSSNQPQHF.

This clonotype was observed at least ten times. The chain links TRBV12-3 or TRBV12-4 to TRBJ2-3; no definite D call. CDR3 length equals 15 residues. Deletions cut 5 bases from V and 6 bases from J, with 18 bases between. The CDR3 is CASSEYGPLADTQYF. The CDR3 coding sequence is TGTGCCAGCAGTGAGTACGGCCCCCTCGCGGATACGCAGTATTTT.

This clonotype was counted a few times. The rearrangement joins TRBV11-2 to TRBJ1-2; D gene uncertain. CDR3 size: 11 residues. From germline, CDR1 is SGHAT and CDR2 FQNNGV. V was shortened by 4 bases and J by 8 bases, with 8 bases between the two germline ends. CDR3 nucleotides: TGTGCCAGCAGCTCGGACGAAGGCTACACCTTC. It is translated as CASSSDEGYTF.

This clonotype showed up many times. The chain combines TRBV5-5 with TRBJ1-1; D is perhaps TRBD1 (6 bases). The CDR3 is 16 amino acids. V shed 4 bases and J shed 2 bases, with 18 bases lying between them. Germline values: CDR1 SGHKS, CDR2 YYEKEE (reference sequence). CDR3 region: CASSHPARDINTEAFF. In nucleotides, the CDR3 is TGTGCCAGCAGCCACCCGGCTCGGGACATAAACACTGAAGCTTTCTTT.

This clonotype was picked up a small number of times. The CDR3 spells CASSSGTSGGGSTDTQYF. CDR3 bases: TGTGCCAGCAGCTCCGGGACTAGCGGGGGTGGGAGCACAGATACGCAGTATTTT. The V gene is TRBV11-1, the J gene TRBJ2-3, with TRBD2 matching 14 bases. Trimming cost V 4 bases and J 0 bases; bases outside gene matches: 6. Germline values: CDR1 SGHAT, CDR2 FQDESV (reference sequence). This CDR3 is 18 amino acids long.

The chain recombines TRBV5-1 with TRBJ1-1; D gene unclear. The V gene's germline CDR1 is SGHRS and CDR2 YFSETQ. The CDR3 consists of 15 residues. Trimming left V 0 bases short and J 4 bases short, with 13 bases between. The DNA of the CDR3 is TGCGCCAGCAGCTTGGCCGATCCAGCACCCACTGAAGCTTTCTTT. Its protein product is CASSLADPAPTEAFF. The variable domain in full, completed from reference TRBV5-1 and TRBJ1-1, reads KAGVTQTPRYLIKTRGQQVTLSCSPISGHRSVSWYQQTPGQGLQFLFEYFSETQRNKGNFPGRFSGRQFSNSRSEMNVSTLELGDSALYLCASSLADPAPTEAFFGQGTRLTVV.

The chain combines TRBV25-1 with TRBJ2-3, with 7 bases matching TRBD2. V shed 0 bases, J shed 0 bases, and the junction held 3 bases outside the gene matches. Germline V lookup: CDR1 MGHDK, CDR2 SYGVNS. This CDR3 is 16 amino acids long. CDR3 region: CASSEYRAGSTDTQYF. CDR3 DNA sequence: TGTGCCAGCAGTGAATATCGAGCGGGAAGCACAGATACGCAGTATTTT.

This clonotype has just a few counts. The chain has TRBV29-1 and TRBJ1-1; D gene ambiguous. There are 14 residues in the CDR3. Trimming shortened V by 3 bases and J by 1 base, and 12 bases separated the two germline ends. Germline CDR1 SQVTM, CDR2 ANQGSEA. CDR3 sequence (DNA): TGCAGCGTTGATCGGTACAATTCGAACACTGAAGCTTTCTTT. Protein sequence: CSVDRYNSNTEAFF.

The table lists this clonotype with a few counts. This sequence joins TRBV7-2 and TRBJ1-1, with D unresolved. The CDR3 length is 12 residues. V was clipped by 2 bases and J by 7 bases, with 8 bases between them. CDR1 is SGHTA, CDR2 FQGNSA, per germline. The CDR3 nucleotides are TGTGCCAGCAGCTTACTCCCGGGTGAAGCTTTCTTT. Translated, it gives CASSLLPGEAFF.

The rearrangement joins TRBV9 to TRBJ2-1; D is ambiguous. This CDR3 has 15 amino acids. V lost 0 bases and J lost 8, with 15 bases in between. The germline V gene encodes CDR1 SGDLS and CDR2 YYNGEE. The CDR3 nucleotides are TGTGCCAGCAGCGTAGACGGAAGGGCCGTGGATGAGCAGTTCTTC. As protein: CASSVDGRAVDEQFF.

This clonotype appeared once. The CDR3 coding sequence is TGTGCCAGCAGCTTAGGGGCCGGGGGGCGTCCCCCACTAGCCCTCCACTTT. Translation: CASSLGAGGRPPLALHF. The chain carries TRBV7-9 and TRBJ1-6; the D gene is possibly TRBD1 (6 bases). The CDR3 spans 17 residues. Germline V gene lookup returns CDR1 SEHNR and CDR2 FQNEAQ (reference sequence). The germline V and J ends were trimmed by 1 base and 14 bases, with 24 bases remaining between them.